Presented here are 17 T cell receptor beta chains from one specimen sequenced in a study of shared clonotypes between healthy human individuals. Only in-frame clones appear in the TCRdb table, and some are missing; sequencing was by immunoSEQ multiplex PCR. The table lists about 1 million clones, 70% to 80% of them singletons. Sequencing was carried out using memory CD4+ T cells sorted from blood. The subset was: CD45RA-negative fraction. The receptors originated from a man between 18 and 29 years old in good health.

The chain combines TRBV6-5 with TRBJ1-1; TRBD1 agrees at 8 bases. This CDR3 has 14 residues. Per the germline V gene, CDR1 is MNHEY and CDR2 is SVGAGI. Trimming at V came to 6 bases and at J to 4 bases, leaving 7 bases not matched to a gene. CDR3 bases: TGTGCCAGCAGGAAGGACAGGGTTGTCACTGAAGCTTTCTTT. Translating gives CASRKDRVVTEAFF.

This clone was detected a few times. The chain employs TRBV15 and TRBJ2-5; a possible D gene is TRBD1 (6 bases). Germline lookup yields CDR1 LNHNV and CDR2 YYDKDF (reference sequence). Trimming pared 3 bases from V and 4 bases from J, leaving 15 bases between. The CDR3 length is 15 residues. The CDR3: CATSRVRTVRETQYF. The CDR3 DNA reads TGTGCCACCAGCAGGGTCCGGACAGTCCGAGAGACCCAGTACTTC.

The CDR3 nucleotides read TGTGCCAGCAGCTTAGATGATACCTCGGGGGGCAATGAGCAGTTCTTC. This codes for CASSLDDTSGGNEQFF. The chain has TRBV11-2 and TRBJ2-1; the match to TRBD2 covers 7 bases. The junction had 8 bases not matched to a gene; V was cut back by 0 bases and J by 6 bases. The CDR3 extends over 16 amino acids. Looked up from germline, CDR1 is SGHAT and CDR2 is FQNNGV.

This clone was observed once. Other DNA sequences of this sample code for an identical CDR3. V gene TRBV6-1 combines with J gene TRBJ2-6; D ambiguous. Germline V gene data show CDR1 as MNHNS and CDR2 as SASEGT. The V gene lost 4 bases and the J gene lost 5 bases, with 0 bases spanning the gap. CDR3 length: 11 residues. The CDR3: CASSGANVLTF. In nucleotides, the CDR3 is TGTGCCAGCAGTGGGGCCAACGTCCTGACTTTC.

This sequence joins TRBV6-1 and TRBJ1-1; D is perhaps TRBD1 (5 bases). The CDR3 loop spans 13 amino acids. In germline, CDR1 is MNHNS, CDR2 SASEGT. With 4 bases removed from V and 8 bases from J, the gap between germline ends came to 14 bases. In DNA, the CDR3 is TGTGCCAGCAGTGCTCATACAGGAGTCGAAGCTTTCTTT. Encoded protein: CASSAHTGVEAFF.

The chain combines TRBV27 with TRBJ2-7; 7 nucleotides agree with TRBD1. Trimming took 5 bases from V and 3 from J; bases not matched to a gene: 7. Germline V gives CDR1 MNHEY, CDR2 SMNVEV (reference sequence). This CDR3 has 14 residues. The CDR3 loop is CASSTGTAFYEQYF. CDR3 nucleotides: TGTGCCAGCAGTACCGGGACAGCTTTCTACGAGCAGTACTTC.

The gene calls are TRBV5-4 and TRBJ2-5; D not certain. The V gene's germline CDR1 is SGHNT and CDR2 YYREEE (reference sequence). This CDR3 is built from 14 residues. The ends were cut back, 0 bases at V and 1 base at J, with 7 bases in the middle. The CDR3 sequence is CASSLGSSQETQYF. The CDR3 DNA sequence: TGTGCCAGCAGCTTGGGGTCCTCCCAAGAGACCCAGTACTTC.

Written as DNA, the CDR3 is TGTGCCAGCAGTTTAACAGGGCGGGCCGGGGAGCTGTTTTTT. It specifies CASSLTGRAGELFF. The V gene is TRBV28, the J gene TRBJ2-2; TRBD1 might be the D (6 bases). The germline V gene encodes CDR1 MDHEN and CDR2 SYDVKM. V lost 2 bases and J lost 6, with 10 bases in between. This CDR3 is 14 amino acids long. The full variable domain, its missing parts supplied by reference TRBV28 and TRBJ2-2, is DVKVTQSSRYLVKRTGEKVFLECVQDMDHENMFWYRQDPGLGLRLIYFSYDVKMKEKGDIPEGYSVSREKKERFSLILESASTNQTSMYLCASSLTGRAGELFFGEGSRLTVL.

V is TRBV7-2 and J is TRBJ1-2, with D perhaps TRBD1 (6 bases). V gave up 5 bases and J gave up 8 bases, with 21 bases separating them. The CDR3 spans 15 residues. The germline CDR1 and CDR2 sequences are SGHTA and FQGNSA. The CDR3 bases are TGTGCCAGCAGCCCCGGCCGACAGGATTGGCGAGGCTACACCTTC. This gives the protein CASSPGRQDWRGYTF. The full variable domain, rest sourced from reference TRBV7-2 and TRBJ1-2, is GAGVSQSPSNKVTEKGKDVELRCDPISGHTALYWYRQSLGQGLEFLIYFQGNSAPDKSGLPSDRFSAERTGGSVSTLTIQRTQQEDSAVYLCASSPGRQDWRGYTFGSGTRLTVV.

CDR3 DNA: TGCGCCAGCAGCCAGGGGGGCCAGACCGGGGAGCTGTTTTTT. Protein sequence: CASSQGGQTGELFF. J is TRBJ2-2 and V is TRBV5-1; D possibly corresponds to TRBD1 (7 bases). Trimming took 4 bases from V and 5 from J, leaving 12 bases between them. CDR1 and CDR2 (germline): SGHRS, YFSETQ. The CDR3 spans 14 residues.

This chain uses TRBV2 with TRBJ2-2; D not resolved. The CDR3 runs to 15 residues. CDR1 is SNHLY, CDR2 FYNNEI, per germline. V lost 4 bases, J lost 1 base, and 10 bases lay in between. The CDR3 here is CASSGVERNTGELFF. The CDR3 DNA is TGTGCCAGCAGTGGGGTAGAGCGGAACACCGGGGAGCTGTTTTTT.

Turning to this clone: This sample also contains other DNA sequences that code for the same CDR3. The chain employs TRBV9 and TRBJ2-5; D is unclear. Between the trimmed V and J ends, which lost 0 bases and 5 bases, there was a span of 8 bases. CDR1 is SGDLS, CDR2 YYNGEE, per germline. CDR3 size: 13 residues. CDR3 residues: CASSVGQRETQYF. The CDR3 DNA is TGTGCCAGCAGCGTAGGACAACGGGAGACCCAGTACTTC.

The gene calls are TRBV19 and TRBJ2-1; possibly TRBD1 for D (6 bases). The CDR3 length is 14 residues. In germline, CDR1 is LNHDA, CDR2 SQIVND (reference sequence). Trimming took off 3 bases at V and 6 bases at J, with 12 bases between the two ends. This CDR3 reads CASSIEQGGNEQFF. The CDR3 DNA sequence: TGTGCCAGTAGTATTGAACAGGGTGGCAATGAGCAGTTCTTC.

V and J are TRBV20-1 and TRBJ2-7; D is undetermined. CDR1 and CDR2 (germline): DFQATT, SNEGSKA (reference sequence). V was trimmed by 6 bases and J by 5 bases, leaving 8 bases between them. The CDR3 totals 10 residues. As DNA, the CDR3 is TGCAGTGCAACCCGGGACGAGCAGTACTTC. This translates into CSATRDEQYF.

The rearrangement links TRBV30 to TRBJ1-4, with D uncertain. Per germline, CDR1 GTSNPN and CDR2 SVGIG (reference sequence). The CDR3 extends over 12 amino acids. Trimming pared 4 bases from V and 6 bases from J, leaving 9 bases between. The CDR3 DNA follows: TGTGCCTGGAACAAAATGGATGAAAAACTGTTTTTT. Amino acid sequence: CAWNKMDEKLFF.

There are a few counts of this clone. The chain links TRBV28 to TRBJ2-3; the match to TRBD1 covers 9 bases. This CDR3 has 15 amino acids. Germline V gene sequence: CDR1 MDHEN, CDR2 SYDVKM. With V trimmed by 2 bases and J by 4 bases, 4 bases remained unmatched. In DNA form, the CDR3 reads TGTGCCAGCAGTTTAATGGGACAGGGATCAGATACGCAGTATTTT. The encoded protein is CASSLMGQGSDTQYF. Full variable domain (rest looked up from reference TRBV28 and TRBJ2-3): DVKVTQSSRYLVKRTGEKVFLECVQDMDHENMFWYRQDPGLGLRLIYFSYDVKMKEKGDIPEGYSVSREKKERFSLILESASTNQTSMYLCASSLMGQGSDTQYFGPGTRLTVL.

The chain couples TRBV5-6 to TRBJ2-5; perhaps TRBD2 as D (6 bases). CDR1 SGHDT and CDR2 YYEEEE come from the germline V gene. The CDR3 is 14 amino acids. V dropped 0 bases and J dropped 4 bases, with 10 bases sitting between them. In nucleotides, the CDR3 is TGTGCCAGCAGCTTGGTGTCTAGCGTAGAGACCCAGTACTTC. It encodes CASSLVSSVETQYF.